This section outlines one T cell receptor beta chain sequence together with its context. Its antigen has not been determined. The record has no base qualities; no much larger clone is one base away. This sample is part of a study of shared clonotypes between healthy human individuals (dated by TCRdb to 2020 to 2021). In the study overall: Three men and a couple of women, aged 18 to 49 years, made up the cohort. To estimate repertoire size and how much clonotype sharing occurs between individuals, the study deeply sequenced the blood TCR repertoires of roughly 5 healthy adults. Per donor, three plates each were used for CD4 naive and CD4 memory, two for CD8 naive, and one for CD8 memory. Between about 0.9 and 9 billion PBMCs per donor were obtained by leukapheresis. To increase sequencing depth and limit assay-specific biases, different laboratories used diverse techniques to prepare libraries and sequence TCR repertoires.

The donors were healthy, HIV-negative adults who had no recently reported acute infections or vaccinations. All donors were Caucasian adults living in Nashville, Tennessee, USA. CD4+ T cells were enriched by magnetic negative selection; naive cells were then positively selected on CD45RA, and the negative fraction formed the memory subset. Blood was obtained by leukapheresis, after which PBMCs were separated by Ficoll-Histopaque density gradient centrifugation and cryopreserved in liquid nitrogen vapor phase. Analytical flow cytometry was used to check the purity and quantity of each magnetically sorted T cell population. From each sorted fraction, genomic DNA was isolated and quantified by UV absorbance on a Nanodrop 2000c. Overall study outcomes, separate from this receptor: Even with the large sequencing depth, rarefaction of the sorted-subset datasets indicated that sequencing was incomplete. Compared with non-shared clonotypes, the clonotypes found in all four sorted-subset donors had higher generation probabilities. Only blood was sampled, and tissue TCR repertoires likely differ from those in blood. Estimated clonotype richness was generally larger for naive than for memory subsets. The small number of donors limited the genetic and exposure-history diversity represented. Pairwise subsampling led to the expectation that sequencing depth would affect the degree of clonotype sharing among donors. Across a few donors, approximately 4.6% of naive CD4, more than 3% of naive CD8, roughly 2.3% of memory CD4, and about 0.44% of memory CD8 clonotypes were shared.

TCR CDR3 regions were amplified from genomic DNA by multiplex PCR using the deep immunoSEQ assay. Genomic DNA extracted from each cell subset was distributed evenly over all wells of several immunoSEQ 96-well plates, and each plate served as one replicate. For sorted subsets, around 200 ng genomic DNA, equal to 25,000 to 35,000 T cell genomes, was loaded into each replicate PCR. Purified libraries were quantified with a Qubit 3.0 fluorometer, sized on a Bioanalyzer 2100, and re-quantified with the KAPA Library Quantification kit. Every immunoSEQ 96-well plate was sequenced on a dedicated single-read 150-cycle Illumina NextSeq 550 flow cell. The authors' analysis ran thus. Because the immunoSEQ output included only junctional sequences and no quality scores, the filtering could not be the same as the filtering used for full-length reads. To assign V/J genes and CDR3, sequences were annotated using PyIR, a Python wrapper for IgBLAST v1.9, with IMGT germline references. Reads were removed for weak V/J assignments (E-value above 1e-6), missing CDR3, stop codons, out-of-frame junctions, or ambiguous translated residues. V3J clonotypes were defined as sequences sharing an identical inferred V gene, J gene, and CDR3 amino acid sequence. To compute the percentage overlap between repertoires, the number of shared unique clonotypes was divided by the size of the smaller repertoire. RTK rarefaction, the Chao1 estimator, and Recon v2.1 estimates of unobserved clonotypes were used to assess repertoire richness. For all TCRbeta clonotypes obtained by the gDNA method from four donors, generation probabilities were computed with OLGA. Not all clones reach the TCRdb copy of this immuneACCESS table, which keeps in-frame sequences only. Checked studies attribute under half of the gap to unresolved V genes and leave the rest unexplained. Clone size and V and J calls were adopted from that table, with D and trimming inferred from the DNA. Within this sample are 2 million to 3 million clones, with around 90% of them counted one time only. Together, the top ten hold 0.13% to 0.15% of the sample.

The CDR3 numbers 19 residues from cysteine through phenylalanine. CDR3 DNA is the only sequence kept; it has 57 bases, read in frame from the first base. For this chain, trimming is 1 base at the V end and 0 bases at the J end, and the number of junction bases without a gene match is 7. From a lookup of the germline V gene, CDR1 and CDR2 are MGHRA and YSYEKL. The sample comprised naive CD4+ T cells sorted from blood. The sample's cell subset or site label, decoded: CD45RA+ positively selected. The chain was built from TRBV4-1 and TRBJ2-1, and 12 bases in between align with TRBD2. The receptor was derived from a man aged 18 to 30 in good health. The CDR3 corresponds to CASSQGALAGGSSYNEQFF. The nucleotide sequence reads TGCGCCAGCAGCCAAGGAGCCCTAGCGGGGGGGAGCTCCTACAATGAGCAGTTCTTC.